One and the same sample provided the 32 T cell receptor beta chains below, sequenced in a study of blood T cells in healthy people across ages. For the second PCR, which ran for 7 to 11 cycles, a sample-barcoded 5' primer and a J-beta primer mix were used. TCRdb re-analysed the 5' RACE reads in MiXCR, keeping a single row per CDR3 protein. Among about 900,000 distinct CDR3 sequences listed, around two thirds were seen once. The sample consisted of blood. The receptors shown here come from a man aged 30 to 39 in good health.

The chain has TRBV7-8 and TRBJ2-3; 12 nucleotides match TRBD2. The CDR3 extends over 17 amino acids. CDR1 is SGHVS, CDR2 FQNEAQ, per germline. J lost 6 bases, V lost 5 bases, and 12 bases had no gene match. CDR3 sequence: CASSPSLAGGGPDTQYF. The DNA for the CDR3 is TGTGCCAGCAGCCCCTCACTAGCGGGGGGTGGCCCCGATACGCAGTATTTT.

The rearrangement uses TRBV4-3 and TRBJ2-1; tentative D call: TRBD2 (5 bases). The V gene lost 1 base and the J gene lost 5 bases, with 12 bases spanning the gap. Per germline, CDR1 LGHNA and CDR2 YSLEER. This CDR3 has 15 amino acids. This chain's CDR3 is CASSQAGPGDNEQFF. The CDR3 nucleotides are TGCGCCAGCAGCCAAGCGGGCCCCGGGGACAATGAGCAGTTCTTC.

The chain recombines TRBV30 with TRBJ1-2; TRBD1 matches 9 bases. The junction had 7 bases not matched to a gene; V was cut back by 4 bases and J by 4 bases. Germline-derived CDR1 and CDR2 are GTSNPN and SVGIG (reference sequence). The CDR3 is made up of 14 amino acids. CDR3 sequence: CAWTSTGGGYGYTF. The CDR3 DNA is TGTGCCTGGACAAGCACAGGGGGCGGCTATGGCTACACCTTC. The variable domain in full, completed from reference TRBV30 and TRBJ1-2, reads SQTIHQWPATLVQPVGSPLSLECTVEGTSNPNLYWYRQAAGRGLQLLFYSVGIGQISSEVPQNLSASRPQDRQFILSSKKLLLSDSGFYLCAWTSTGGGYGYTFGSGTRLTVV.

This clonotype was observed a handful of times. V is TRBV4-1 and J is TRBJ1-6; D call uncertain. The V end was cut by 0 bases, the J end by 8 bases, with 5 bases between. CDR1 MGHRA and CDR2 YSYEKL come from the germline V gene. This CDR3 is built from 13 residues. CDR3 region: CASSQERDSPLHF. In DNA form, the CDR3 reads TGCGCCAGCAGCCAAGAAAGAGATTCACCCCTCCACTTT.

This clonotype showed up just a few times. The CDR3 region has the DNA TGCAGCGTCTCAGAGTCCTACGAGCAGTACTTC. It is translated as CSVSESYEQYF. The gene calls are TRBV29-1 and TRBJ2-7; D not certain. CDR3 length equals 11 residues. Between the trimmed V and J ends, which lost 6 bases and 1 base, there was a span of 7 bases. Germline V gene sequence: CDR1 SQVTM, CDR2 ANQGSEA.

The sample holds one count of this clonotype. V and J are TRBV6-1 and TRBJ2-3, with 12 nucleotides matching TRBD2. With 5 bases clipped from V and 1 base from J, the junction kept 10 bases outside the gene matches. Germline CDR1 reads MNHNS; CDR2 reads SASEGT. The CDR3 length is 18 residues. This chain's CDR3 is CASSSTGGLAGRTDTQYF. DNA of the CDR3: TGTGCCAGCAGTAGTACTGGGGGACTAGCGGGCCGCACAGATACGCAGTATTTT.

V and J are TRBV6-1 and TRBJ2-1, with 8 positions matching TRBD2. The trim removed 4 bases at V and 5 bases at J, leaving 7 bases unmatched. In germline, CDR1 is MNHNS, CDR2 SASEGT. This CDR3 region has 15 residues. CDR3 sequence (DNA): TGTGCCAGCAGTGGACGGGGGGGCCAGGACAATGAGCAGTTCTTC. Translating it yields CASSGRGGQDNEQFF.

The chain is built from TRBV11-3 and TRBJ2-1, with TRBD2 matching over 9 bases. In germline, CDR1 is SGHNT, CDR2 YENEEA. Trimming took 5 bases from V and 3 from J; bases not matched to a gene: 5. This CDR3 is built from 15 residues. The CDR3 DNA is TGTGCCAGCAGCCGGCGGGGGGGCCGCTACAATGAGCAGTTCTTC. It yields the protein CASSRRGGRYNEQFF.

This clonotype showed up just a few times. The V gene is TRBV28, the J gene TRBJ2-7, with D possibly TRBD1 on 5 matching bases. CDR1 and CDR2 from the germline V gene are MDHEN and SYDVKM. The CDR3 contains 14 residues. V dropped 3 bases and J dropped 6 bases, with 15 bases sitting between them. Here the CDR3 DNA reads TGTGCCAGCAGTTTGGTTGCCCAGGGTGGCGAGCAGTACTTC. This codes for CASSLVAQGGEQYF.

The chain links TRBV6-4 to TRBJ2-1, with 11 bases that match TRBD2. Germline CDR1 and CDR2: MRHNA and SNTAGT. The CDR3 loop spans 13 amino acids. J gave up 8 bases and V 8 bases, and 5 bases lay outside the gene matches. The CDR3 nucleotides are TGTGCCAGCTTGGGACTAGCGGAGCATGAGCAGTTCTTC. The encoded protein is CASLGLAEHEQFF.

The chain links TRBV29-1 to TRBJ1-1, with 8 bases fitting TRBD1. Germline V gene sequence: CDR1 SQVTM, CDR2 ANQGSEA. The CDR3 contains 12 residues. J lost 6 bases, V lost 4 bases, and 4 bases had no gene match. The CDR3 region has the DNA TGCAGCGTTGCAACAGGGGGTTCTGAAGCTTTCTTT. Amino acid sequence: CSVATGGSEAFF.

This clonotype occurred once. The chain uses TRBV12-3 or TRBV12-4 and TRBJ2-5; 8 nucleotides line up with TRBD1. This CDR3 contains 14 residues. With V trimmed by 5 bases and J by 6 bases, 8 bases remained unmatched. CDR3 DNA: TGTGCCAGCAGTCCGACAGGGGTCGAGAAGACCCAGTACTTC. This sequence encodes CASSPTGVEKTQYF.

In DNA, the CDR3 is TGTGCCATCAGTGAGTCCCCTAAAGATACGCAGTATTTT. Protein product: CAISESPKDTQYF. The genes are TRBV10-3 and TRBJ2-3; D is uncertain. CDR1 and CDR2 from the germline V gene are ENHRY and SYGVKD. This CDR3 is built from 13 residues. The ends were cut back, 0 bases at V and 5 bases at J, with 6 bases in the middle.

Details on this clonotype: A junction boundary mismatches the germline segment, possibly from a read error. The rearrangement links TRBV6-2 or TRBV6-3 to TRBJ2-1; D perhaps matches TRBD2 (6 bases). The CDR3 totals 14 residues. Germline assignment: CDR1 MNHEY and CDR2 SVGEGT. The DNA of the CDR3 is TGTGCCAGCAGATTTAGCGGCTCCCACAATGAGCAGTTCTTC. It encodes CASRFSGSHNEQFF.

This clonotype was observed at least ten times. The chain links TRBV18 to TRBJ2-7, with 7 bases fitting TRBD1. V gave up 8 bases and J gave up 2 bases; unmatched junction bases: 6. This CDR3 is built from 13 residues. Germline-derived CDR1 and CDR2 are KGHSH and LQKENI. As DNA, the CDR3 is TGTGCCAGCAGCCGACAGGGAACCTACGAGCAGTACTTC. Amino acids: CASSRQGTYEQYF.

The rearrangement links TRBV7-2 to TRBJ2-7; D assignment may be TRBD1 or TRBD2 (5 bases each). Germline-derived CDR1 and CDR2 are SGHTA and FQGNSA. CDR3 length equals 14 residues. V was trimmed by 1 base and J by 4 bases, leaving 11 bases between them. The CDR3 spells CASSLDQGGYEQYF. CDR3 nucleotides: TGTGCCAGCAGCTTAGACCAGGGCGGGTACGAGCAGTACTTC.

The chain combines TRBV4-3 with TRBJ1-5; D is undetermined. Trimming took 1 base from V and 2 from J, leaving 15 bases between them. Germline V gene data show CDR1 as LGHNA and CDR2 as YSLEER. CDR3 length: 17 residues. The chain's CDR3 is CASSQGVRVTGNQPQHF. CDR3 nucleotide sequence: TGCGCCAGCAGCCAAGGTGTAAGGGTGACGGGCAATCAGCCCCAGCATTTT.

On this clonotype: A junction boundary mismatches the germline segment, possibly from a read error. The genes are TRBV5-1 and TRBJ2-1; 8 bases align to TRBD1. The CDR3 is 17 amino acids. Germline-derived CDR1 and CDR2 are SGHRS and YFSETQ. Here the CDR3 reads CASSLAAGGYSDNEQFF. CDR3 sequence (DNA): TGCGCCAGCAGCTTGGCCGCAGGGGGCTACTCCGACAATGAGCAGTTCTTC.

This clonotype is a singleton in its sample. The chain couples TRBV12-3 or TRBV12-4 to TRBJ2-7; possibly TRBD1 or TRBD2 for D (5 bases each). Gene TRBJ2-5 matches the end of the DNA better, so the J call may be wrong. There are 15 residues in the CDR3. The CDR3 bases are TGTGCCAGCAGTTTTTCGTCAGGGACCCAAGAGACCCAGTACTTC. Residues: CASSFSSGTQETQYF.

The rearrangement uses TRBV6-1 and TRBJ1-6, with 7 bases lining up with TRBD1. The germline CDR1 and CDR2 sequences are MNHNS and SASEGT. The ends lost 7 bases at V and 0 bases at J; junction bases unmatched: 6. The CDR3 loop spans 16 amino acids. CDR3 sequence (DNA): TGTGCCAGCAACCCACAGGGGAGCTCCTATAATTCACCCCTCCACTTT. Amino acids: CASNPQGSSYNSPLHF.

The chain couples TRBV7-9 to TRBJ2-5; 8 nucleotides align to TRBD1. V lost 4 bases to trimming and J lost 2 bases; unmatched junction nucleotides: 3. Germline CDR1 reads SEHNR; CDR2 reads FQNEAQ (reference sequence). The CDR3 has 14 amino acids. CDR3 protein: CASSSTGEQETQYF. CDR3 bases: TGTGCCAGCAGCTCGACAGGGGAGCAAGAGACCCAGTACTTC.

The chain joins TRBV24-1 to TRBJ2-1, with D perhaps given as TRBD1 or TRBD2 (5 bases each). The germline V gene has CDR1 KGHDR and CDR2 SFDVKD. This CDR3 is built from 13 residues. The germline V and J ends were trimmed by 4 bases and 11 bases, with 14 bases remaining between them. This CDR3 reads CATSDGTPSQQFF. DNA for the CDR3: TGTGCCACCAGTGACGGGACCCCGAGCCAGCAGTTCTTC.

This chain joins TRBV15 and TRBJ1-3, with no clear D. The CDR3 sequence is 13 residues long. V dropped 6 bases and J dropped 5 bases, with 11 bases sitting between them. Per the germline V gene, CDR1 is LNHNV and CDR2 is YYDKDF (reference sequence). The CDR3: CATRPDDRNTIYF. The CDR3 coding sequence is TGTGCCACCAGACCAGATGATAGAAACACCATATATTTT.

The V and J genes are TRBV29-1 and TRBJ1-5; a possible D gene is TRBD1 (6 bases). The CDR3 has 14 amino acids. Trimming pared 7 bases from V and 4 bases from J, leaving 17 bases between. Germline V lookup: CDR1 SQVTM, CDR2 ANQGSEA. The CDR3 is CSALLQGQNQPQHF. The CDR3 coding sequence is TGCAGCGCCCTTTTACAGGGCCAAAATCAGCCCCAGCATTTT.

The chain recombines TRBV7-2 with TRBJ2-2; tentative D call: TRBD2 (7 bases). This CDR3 comprises 17 residues. Germline CDR1 SGHTA, CDR2 FQGNSA. Trimming took 6 bases from V and 2 from J, leaving 19 bases between them. The CDR3 sequence: CASRSPGGLSNTGELFF. The DNA for the CDR3 is TGTGCCAGCAGAAGTCCGGGGGGCCTTTCTAACACCGGGGAGCTGTTTTTT.

The chain carries TRBV30 and TRBJ2-5; 8 positions match TRBD1. The end of the DNA is better explained by TRBJ2-7, so the J call may be wrong. Germline V gene sequence: CDR1 GTSNPN, CDR2 SVGIG (reference sequence). CDR3 length: 12 residues. Here the CDR3 reads CAWSLGTGEQYF. The CDR3 DNA sequence: TGTGCCTGGAGCCTAGGGACAGGCGAGCAGTACTTC.

The chain links TRBV20-1 to TRBJ2-2; 7 positions agree with TRBD2. Per the germline V gene, CDR1 is DFQATT and CDR2 is SNEGSKA (reference sequence). Trimming took 5 bases from V and 4 from J; bases not matched to a gene: 7. This CDR3 comprises 14 residues. The DNA of the CDR3 is TGCAGTGCTTCCTATCGGGGGGTCACCGGGGAGCTGTTTTTT. Translating it yields CSASYRGVTGELFF.

This chain connects TRBV14 to TRBJ2-7; D is uncertain. The J call could be wrong; TRBJ2-5 is a better fit for the DNA end. Germline V gives CDR1 SGHDN, CDR2 FVKESK. The CDR3 covers 11 residues. The CDR3 DNA is TGTGCCAGCAGCCAGATAGAGACCCAGTACTTC. Its translation: CASSQIETQYF.

CDR3 sequence (DNA): TGTGCCAGTAATCTCCGACTAGCGACCAATGAGCAGTTCTTC. This translates into CASNLRLATNEQFF. The chain joins TRBV19 to TRBJ2-1, with 8 bases that match TRBD2. Germline V gene data show CDR1 as LNHDA and CDR2 as SQIVND (reference sequence). Trimming removed 7 bases from V and 6 bases from J; junction bases left unmatched: 8. This CDR3 has 14 amino acids.

This clonotype was observed a few times. The CDR3 sequence: CASSLNRQTANYGYTF. CDR3 nucleotide sequence: TGTGCCAGCAGCTTAAATCGTCAGACTGCTAACTATGGCTACACCTTC. The chain couples TRBV7-8 to TRBJ1-2, with unresolved D. This CDR3 is built from 16 residues. The ends were cut back, 2 bases at V and 0 bases at J, with 13 bases in the middle. Germline V gives CDR1 SGHVS, CDR2 FQNEAQ.

The chain combines TRBV18 with TRBJ2-7; D is unclear. V was clipped by 3 bases and J by 0 bases, with 12 bases between them. This CDR3 spans 15 amino acids. Germline lookup yields CDR1 KGHSH and CDR2 LQKENI. The CDR3 region is CASSPSGQISYEQYF. CDR3 sequence (DNA): TGTGCCAGCTCACCTAGTGGGCAGATCTCCTACGAGCAGTACTTC.

This chain links TRBV10-3 with TRBJ1-2; D may be TRBD1 (5 bases). Germline V CDR1 and CDR2: ENHRY, SYGVKD. This CDR3 region has 13 residues. With 3 bases removed from V and 7 bases from J, the gap between germline ends came to 12 bases. The CDR3 sequence is CAISDRAGGGYTF. CDR3 nucleotide sequence: TGTGCCATCAGTGATCGGGCTGGGGGTGGCTACACCTTC.